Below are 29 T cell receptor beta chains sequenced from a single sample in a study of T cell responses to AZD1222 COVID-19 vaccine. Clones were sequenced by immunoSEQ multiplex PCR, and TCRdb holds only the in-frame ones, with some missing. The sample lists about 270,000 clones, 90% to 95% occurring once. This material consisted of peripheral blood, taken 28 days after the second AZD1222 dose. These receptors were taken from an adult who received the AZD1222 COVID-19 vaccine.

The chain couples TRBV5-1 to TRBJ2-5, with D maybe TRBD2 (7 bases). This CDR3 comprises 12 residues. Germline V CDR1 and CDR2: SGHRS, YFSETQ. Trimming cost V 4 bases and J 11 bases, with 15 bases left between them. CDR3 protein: CASSTQGGEQYF. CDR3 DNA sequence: TGCGCCAGCAGCACACAGGGAGGGGAGCAGTACTTC.

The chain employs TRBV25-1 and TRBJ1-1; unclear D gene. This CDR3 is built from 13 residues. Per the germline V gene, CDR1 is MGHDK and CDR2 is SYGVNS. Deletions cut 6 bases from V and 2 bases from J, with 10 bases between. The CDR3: CASSPLVNTEAFF. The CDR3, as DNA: TGTGCCAGCAGCCCACTTGTTAACACTGAAGCTTTCTTT. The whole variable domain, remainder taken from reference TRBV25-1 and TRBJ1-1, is EADIYQTPRYLVIGTGKKITLECSQTMGHDKMYWYQQDPGMELHLIHYSYGVNSTEKGDLSSESTVSRIRTEHFPLTLESARPSHTSQYLCASSPLVNTEAFFGQGTRLTVV.

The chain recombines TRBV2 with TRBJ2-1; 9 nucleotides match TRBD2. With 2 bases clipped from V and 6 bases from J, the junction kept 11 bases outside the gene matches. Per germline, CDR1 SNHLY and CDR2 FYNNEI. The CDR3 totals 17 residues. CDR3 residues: CASSEKPASGTRNEQFF. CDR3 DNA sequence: TGTGCCAGCAGTGAAAAACCGGCTAGCGGGACTCGCAATGAGCAGTTCTTC.

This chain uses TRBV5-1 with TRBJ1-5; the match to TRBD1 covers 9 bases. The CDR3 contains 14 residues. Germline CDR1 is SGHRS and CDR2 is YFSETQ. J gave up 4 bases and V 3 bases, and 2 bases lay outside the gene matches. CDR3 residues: CASSYGTGNQPQHF. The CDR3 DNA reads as TGCGCCAGCAGCTACGGGACAGGGAATCAGCCCCAGCATTTT.

CDR3 loop: CASSRLALGGAANEQFF. The CDR3 nucleotides read TGTGCCAGCAGCCGCCTAGCACTGGGGGGGGCAGCGAATGAGCAGTTCTTC. The J gene is TRBJ2-1, the V gene TRBV5-6; possible D gene TRBD2, 7 bases. CDR3 length equals 17 residues. The V gene lost 4 bases and the J gene lost 7 bases, with 24 bases spanning the gap. Germline CDR1 and CDR2: SGHDT and YYEEEE.

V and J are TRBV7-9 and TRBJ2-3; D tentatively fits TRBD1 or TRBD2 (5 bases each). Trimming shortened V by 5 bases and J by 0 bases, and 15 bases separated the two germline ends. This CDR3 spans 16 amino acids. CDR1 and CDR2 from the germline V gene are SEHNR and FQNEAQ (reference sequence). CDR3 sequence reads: CASSPPGTRSTDTQYF. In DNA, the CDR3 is TGTGCCAGCAGCCCCCCCGGGACCCGAAGCACAGATACGCAGTATTTT.

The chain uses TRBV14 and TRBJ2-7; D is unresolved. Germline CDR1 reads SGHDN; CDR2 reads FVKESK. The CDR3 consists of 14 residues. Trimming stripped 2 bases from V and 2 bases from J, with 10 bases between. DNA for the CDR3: TGTGCCAGCAGCCAACATAGTCCCCCCTACGAGCAGTACTTC. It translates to CASSQHSPPYEQYF.

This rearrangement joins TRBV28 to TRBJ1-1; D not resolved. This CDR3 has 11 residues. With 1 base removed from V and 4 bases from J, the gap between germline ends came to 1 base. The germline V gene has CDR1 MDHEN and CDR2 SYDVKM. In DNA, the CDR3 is TGTGCCAGCAGTTTATCCACTGAAGCTTTCTTT. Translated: CASSLSTEAFF.

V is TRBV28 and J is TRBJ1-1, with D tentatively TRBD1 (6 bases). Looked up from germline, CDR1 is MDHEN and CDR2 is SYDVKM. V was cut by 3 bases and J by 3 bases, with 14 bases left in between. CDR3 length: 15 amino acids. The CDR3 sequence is CASSLGAPKYTEAFF. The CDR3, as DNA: TGTGCCAGCAGTTTGGGGGCACCCAAATACACTGAAGCTTTCTTT. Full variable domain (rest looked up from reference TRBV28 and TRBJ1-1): DVKVTQSSRYLVKRTGEKVFLECVQDMDHENMFWYRQDPGLGLRLIYFSYDVKMKEKGDIPEGYSVSREKKERFSLILESASTNQTSMYLCASSLGAPKYTEAFFGQGTRLTVV.

Here the CDR3 DNA reads TGTGCCAGCAGCCCAGGTGGGGGCTACGAGCAGTACTTC. Protein: CASSPGGGYEQYF. V gene TRBV7-8 combines with J gene TRBJ2-7; D is possibly TRBD1 or TRBD2 (5 bases each). Trimming cost V 5 bases and J 3 bases, with 11 bases left between them. The CDR3 extends over 13 amino acids. From germline, CDR1 is SGHVS and CDR2 FQNEAQ.

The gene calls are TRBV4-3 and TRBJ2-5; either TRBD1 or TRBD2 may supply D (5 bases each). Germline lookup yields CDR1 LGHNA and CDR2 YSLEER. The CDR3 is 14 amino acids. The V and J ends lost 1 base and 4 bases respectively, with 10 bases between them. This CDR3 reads CASSQGGGGETQYF. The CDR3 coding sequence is TGCGCCAGCAGCCAAGGGGGTGGGGGAGAGACCCAGTACTTC.

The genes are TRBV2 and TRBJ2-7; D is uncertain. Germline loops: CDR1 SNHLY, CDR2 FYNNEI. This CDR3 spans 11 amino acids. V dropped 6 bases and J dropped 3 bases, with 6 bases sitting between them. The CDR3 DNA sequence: TGTGCCAGCAGGGAGATCTACGAGCAGTACTTC. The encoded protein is CASREIYEQYF.

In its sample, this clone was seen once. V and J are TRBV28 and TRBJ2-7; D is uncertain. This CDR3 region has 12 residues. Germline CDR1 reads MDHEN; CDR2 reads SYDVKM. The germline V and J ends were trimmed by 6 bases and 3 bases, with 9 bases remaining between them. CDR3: CASSYGVYEQYF. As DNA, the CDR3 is TGTGCCAGCAGCTACGGAGTCTACGAGCAGTACTTC.

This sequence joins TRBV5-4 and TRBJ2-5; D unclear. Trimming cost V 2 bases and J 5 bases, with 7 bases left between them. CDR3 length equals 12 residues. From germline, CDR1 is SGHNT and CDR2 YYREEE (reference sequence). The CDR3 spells CASSLGLETQYF. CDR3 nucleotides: TGTGCCAGCAGCTTAGGGTTGGAGACCCAGTACTTC.

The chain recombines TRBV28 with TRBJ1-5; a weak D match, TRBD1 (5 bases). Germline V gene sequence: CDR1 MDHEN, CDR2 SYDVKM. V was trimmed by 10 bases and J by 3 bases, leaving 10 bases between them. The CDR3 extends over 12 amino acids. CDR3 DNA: TGTGCCACCAGACAGCACAATCAGCCCCAGCATTTT. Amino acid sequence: CATRQHNQPQHF.

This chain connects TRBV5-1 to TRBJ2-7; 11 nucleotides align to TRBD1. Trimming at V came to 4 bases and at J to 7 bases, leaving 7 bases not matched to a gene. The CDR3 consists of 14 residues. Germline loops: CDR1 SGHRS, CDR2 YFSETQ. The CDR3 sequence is CASSPGTGGEEQYF. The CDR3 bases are TGCGCCAGCAGCCCCGGGACAGGGGGGGAAGAGCAGTACTTC.

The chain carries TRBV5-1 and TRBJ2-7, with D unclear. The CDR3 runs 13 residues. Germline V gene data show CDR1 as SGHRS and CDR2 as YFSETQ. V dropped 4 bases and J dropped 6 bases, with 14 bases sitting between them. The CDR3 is CASSPPGSGEQYF. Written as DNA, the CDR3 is TGCGCCAGCAGCCCGCCCGGAAGTGGCGAGCAGTACTTC.

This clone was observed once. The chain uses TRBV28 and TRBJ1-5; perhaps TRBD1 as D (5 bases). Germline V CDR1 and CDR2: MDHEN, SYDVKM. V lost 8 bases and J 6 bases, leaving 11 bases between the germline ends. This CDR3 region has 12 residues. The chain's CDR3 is CASGGRRQPQHF. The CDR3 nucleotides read TGTGCCAGCGGGGGGAGGCGTCAGCCCCAGCATTTT.

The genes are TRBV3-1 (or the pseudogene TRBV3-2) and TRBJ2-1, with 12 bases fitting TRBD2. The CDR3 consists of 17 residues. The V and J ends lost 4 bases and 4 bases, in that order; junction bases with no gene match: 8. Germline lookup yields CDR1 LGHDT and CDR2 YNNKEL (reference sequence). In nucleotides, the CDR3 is TGTGCCAGCAGCCTAGATACCGGGACTAGCGGGTACAATGAGCAGTTCTTC. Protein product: CASSLDTGTSGYNEQFF.

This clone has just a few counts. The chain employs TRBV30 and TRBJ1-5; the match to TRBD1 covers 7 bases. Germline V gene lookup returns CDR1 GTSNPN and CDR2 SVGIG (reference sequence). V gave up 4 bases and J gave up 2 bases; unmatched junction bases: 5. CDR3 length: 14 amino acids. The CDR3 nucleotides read TGTGCCTGGACTCGACAGGGTGGCAATCAGCCCCAGCATTTT. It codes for CAWTRQGGNQPQHF.

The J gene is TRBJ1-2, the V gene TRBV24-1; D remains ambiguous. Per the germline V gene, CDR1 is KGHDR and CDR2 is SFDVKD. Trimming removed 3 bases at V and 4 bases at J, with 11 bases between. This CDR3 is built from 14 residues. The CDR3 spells CATSDPSGSYGYTF. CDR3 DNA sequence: TGTGCCACCAGTGATCCGTCCGGGAGCTATGGCTACACCTTC.

CDR3 nucleotides: TGTGCCAGCAGCTCCCAGGGGGCCAGCACAGATACGCAGTATTTT. Translation gives CASSSQGASTDTQYF. The J gene is TRBJ2-3, the V gene TRBV5-8; 8 positions match TRBD1. CDR3 length equals 15 residues. The germline V gene encodes CDR1 SGHTS and CDR2 YDEGEE. V trimming: 3 bases; J trimming: 0 bases; junction bases outside the gene matches: 3.

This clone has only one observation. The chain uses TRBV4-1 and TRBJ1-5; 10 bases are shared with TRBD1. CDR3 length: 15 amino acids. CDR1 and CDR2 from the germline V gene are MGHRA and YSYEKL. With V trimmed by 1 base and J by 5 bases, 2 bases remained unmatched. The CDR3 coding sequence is TGCGCCAGCAGCCAAGTGGGACAGGGGTATCAGCCCCAGCATTTT. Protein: CASSQVGQGYQPQHF.

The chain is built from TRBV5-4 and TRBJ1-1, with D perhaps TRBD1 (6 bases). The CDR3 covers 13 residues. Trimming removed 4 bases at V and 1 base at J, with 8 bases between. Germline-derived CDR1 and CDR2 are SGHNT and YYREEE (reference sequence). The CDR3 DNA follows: TGTGCCAGCAGCGAACAGGGGAACACTGAAGCTTTCTTT. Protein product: CASSEQGNTEAFF.

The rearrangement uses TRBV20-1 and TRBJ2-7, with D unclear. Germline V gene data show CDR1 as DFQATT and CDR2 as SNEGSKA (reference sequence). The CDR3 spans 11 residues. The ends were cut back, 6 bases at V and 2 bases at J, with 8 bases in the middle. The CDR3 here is CSARRAYEQYF. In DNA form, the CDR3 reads TGCAGTGCCAGACGCGCCTACGAGCAGTACTTC.

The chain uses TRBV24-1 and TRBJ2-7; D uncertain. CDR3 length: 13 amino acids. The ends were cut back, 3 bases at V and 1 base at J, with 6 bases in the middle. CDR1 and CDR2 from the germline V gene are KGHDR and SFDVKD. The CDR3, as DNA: TGTGCCACCAGTGATCCAGCGTCCTACGAGCAGTACTTC. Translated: CATSDPASYEQYF.

The chain's CDR3 is CASSYSGGLDNEQFF. The CDR3 bases are TGTGCCAGCAGTTACTCAGGGGGCCTGGACAATGAGCAGTTCTTC. The chain links TRBV6-2 or TRBV6-3 to TRBJ2-1, with 7 bases matching TRBD1. Germline V gives CDR1 MNHEY, CDR2 SVGEGT. V was pared by 0 bases and J by 5 bases, with 4 bases of the junction left unmatched. The CDR3 is 15 residues long.

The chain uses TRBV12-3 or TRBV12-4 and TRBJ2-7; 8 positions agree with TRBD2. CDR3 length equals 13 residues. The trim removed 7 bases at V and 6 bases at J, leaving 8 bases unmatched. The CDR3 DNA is TGTGCCAGCATTAGCGGGACGGTGGGCGAGCAGTACTTC. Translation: CASISGTVGEQYF.

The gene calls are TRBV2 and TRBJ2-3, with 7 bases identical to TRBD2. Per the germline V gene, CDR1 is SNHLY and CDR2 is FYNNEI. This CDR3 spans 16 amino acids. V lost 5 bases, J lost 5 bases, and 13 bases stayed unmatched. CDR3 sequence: CASSWDRGGYGDTQYF. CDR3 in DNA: TGTGCCAGCAGTTGGGATCGCGGGGGATATGGAGATACGCAGTATTTT.